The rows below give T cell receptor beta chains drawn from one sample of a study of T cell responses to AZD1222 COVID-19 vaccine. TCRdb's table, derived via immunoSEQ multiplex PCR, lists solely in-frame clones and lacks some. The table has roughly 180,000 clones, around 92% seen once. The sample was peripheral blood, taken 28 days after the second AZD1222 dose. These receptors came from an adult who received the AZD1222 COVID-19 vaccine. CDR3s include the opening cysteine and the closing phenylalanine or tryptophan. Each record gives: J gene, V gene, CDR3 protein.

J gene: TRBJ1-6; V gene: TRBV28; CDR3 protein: CASRSAWGGYNSPLHF
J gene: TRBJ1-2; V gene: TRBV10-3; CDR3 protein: CAISDSKRRPNDDYTF
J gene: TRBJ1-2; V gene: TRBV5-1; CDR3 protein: CASSGDLSGYTF
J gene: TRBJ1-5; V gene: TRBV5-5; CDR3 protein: CASSFTGALGPQHF
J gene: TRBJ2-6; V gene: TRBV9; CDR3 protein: CASGRGSGANVLTF
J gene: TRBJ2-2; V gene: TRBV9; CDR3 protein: CASSLHTGELFF
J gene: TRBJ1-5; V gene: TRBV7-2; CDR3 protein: CASSLGQVQPQHF
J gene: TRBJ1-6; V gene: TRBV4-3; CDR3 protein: CASSLGVRDSPLHF
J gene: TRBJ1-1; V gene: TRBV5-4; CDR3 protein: CASSWTGRTEAFF
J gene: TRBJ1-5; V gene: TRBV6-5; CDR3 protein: CASRTGVGKPQHF
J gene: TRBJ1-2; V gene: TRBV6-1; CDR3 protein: CASSAADLLGQKGGGYTF
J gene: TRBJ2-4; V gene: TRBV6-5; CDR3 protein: CASSYSWGAKNIQYF
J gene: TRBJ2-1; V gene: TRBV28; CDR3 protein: CASSLSTSRRNEQFF
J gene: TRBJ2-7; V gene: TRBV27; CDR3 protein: CASSFYGGGTARYEQYF
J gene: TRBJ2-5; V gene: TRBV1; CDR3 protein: CTSSQDRETQYF
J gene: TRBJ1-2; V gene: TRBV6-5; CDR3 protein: CASRLTGQAGYGYTF
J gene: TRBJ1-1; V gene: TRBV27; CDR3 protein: CASSPGGGTEAFF
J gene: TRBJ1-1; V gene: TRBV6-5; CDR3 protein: CASTLLGPGTEAFF
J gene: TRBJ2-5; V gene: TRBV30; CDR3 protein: CAWGLAGGRGETQYF
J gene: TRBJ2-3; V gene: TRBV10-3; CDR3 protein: CATHLTTGRTDTQYF
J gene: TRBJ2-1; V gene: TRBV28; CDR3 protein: CASSLSPANEQFF
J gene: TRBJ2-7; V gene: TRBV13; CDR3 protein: CASSFGDNHRRYEQYF
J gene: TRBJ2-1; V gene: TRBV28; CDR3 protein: CASSHRVWNEQFF
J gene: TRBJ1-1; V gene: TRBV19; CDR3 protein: CASNHPGQGITEAFF
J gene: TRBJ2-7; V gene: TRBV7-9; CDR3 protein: CASSPWPTGHEQYF
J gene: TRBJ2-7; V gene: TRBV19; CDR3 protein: CASAWGYEQYF
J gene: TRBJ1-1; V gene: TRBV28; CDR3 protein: CASSLRGNTEAFF
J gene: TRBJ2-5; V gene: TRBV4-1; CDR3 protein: CASSQDLQGRETQYF
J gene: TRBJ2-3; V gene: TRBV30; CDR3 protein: CAWSGGADTQYF
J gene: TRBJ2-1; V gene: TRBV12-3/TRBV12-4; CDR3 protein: CASSGPAYNEQFF
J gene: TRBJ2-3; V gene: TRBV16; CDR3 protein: CATGAGPDTQYF
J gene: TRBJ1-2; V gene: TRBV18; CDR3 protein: CASSPGLAESNYGYTF
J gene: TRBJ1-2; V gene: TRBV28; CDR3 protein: CASRSRSNYGYTF
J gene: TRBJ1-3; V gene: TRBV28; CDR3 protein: CASSLIAGRGNTIYF
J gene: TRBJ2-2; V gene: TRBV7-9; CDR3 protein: CASSFIAGLGTGELFF
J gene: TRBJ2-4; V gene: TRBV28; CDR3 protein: CASRPNRVAKNIQYF
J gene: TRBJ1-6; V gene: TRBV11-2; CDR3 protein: CASSPGAVSPLHF
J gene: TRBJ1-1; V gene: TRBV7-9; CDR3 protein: CASSLVRGENTEAFF
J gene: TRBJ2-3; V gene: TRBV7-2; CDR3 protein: CASRARQGSTDTQYF
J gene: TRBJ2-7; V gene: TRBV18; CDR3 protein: CASSPDGVREQYF
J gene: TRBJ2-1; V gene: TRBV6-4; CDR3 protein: CASSSSGSYNEQFF
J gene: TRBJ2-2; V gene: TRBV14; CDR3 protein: CASSEQVNTGELFF
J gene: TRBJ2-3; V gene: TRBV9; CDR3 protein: CASSVGGLAGGPGSTDTQYF
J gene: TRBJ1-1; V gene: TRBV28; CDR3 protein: CASSLQYRGSAFF
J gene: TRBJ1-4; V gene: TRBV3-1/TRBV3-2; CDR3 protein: CASRDRGTNEKLFF
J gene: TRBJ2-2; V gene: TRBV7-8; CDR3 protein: CASSQWGANTGELFF
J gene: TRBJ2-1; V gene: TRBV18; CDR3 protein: CASSPPDGEQFF
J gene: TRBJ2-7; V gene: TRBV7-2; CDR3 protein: CASSKDRRDEQYF
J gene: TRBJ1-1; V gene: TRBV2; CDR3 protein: CASTIRGGTNTEAFF
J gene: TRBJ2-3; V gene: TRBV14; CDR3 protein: CASSQGSGGASDTQYF
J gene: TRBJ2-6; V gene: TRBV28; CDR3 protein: CASSSDGWSGANVLTF
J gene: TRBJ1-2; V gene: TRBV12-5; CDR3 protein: CASGLVIGQGGYGYTF
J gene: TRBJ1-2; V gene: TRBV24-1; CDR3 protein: CATSESTGNYGYTF
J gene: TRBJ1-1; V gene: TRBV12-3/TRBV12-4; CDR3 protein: CASSLQQNTEAFF